This is a list of T cell receptor beta chains from one sample in a study of blood T cells in healthy people across ages. TCRdb recomputed calls from the 5' RACE reads with MiXCR, one row per CDR3 protein. The sample records roughly 900,000 distinct CDR3 sequences, around 49% being singletons. The material sequenced was blood. Receptor source: a man aged 25 to 45 in good health. CDR3s leave out the opening cysteine and the closing phenylalanine or tryptophan. Each record gives: CDR3 length, J gene, V gene, CDR3 protein.

>13|TRBJ2-7|TRBV27
ASSLSSGQGNEQY
>12|TRBJ2-3|TRBV6-2/TRBV6-3
ASRRQGQTDTQY
>12|TRBJ1-4|TRBV20-1
SAETGTTNEKLF
>15|TRBJ2-1|TRBV5-4
ASSLGGLAGVSNEQF
>15|TRBJ2-6|TRBV11-1
AGGGATLATGANVLT
>11|TRBJ1-1|TRBV18
ASSPPMDTEAF
>13|TRBJ1-1|TRBV6-5
ASSYRTGGLTEAF
>14|TRBJ1-4|TRBV7-2
ASSFSPTATNEKLF
>12|TRBJ2-7|TRBV3-1
ASSQDSVSYEQY
>13|TRBJ2-3|TRBV11-2
ASSLGFRGLDTQY
>12|TRBJ2-4|TRBV6-1
ASLGYLAKNIQY
>12|TRBJ1-6|TRBV7-2
ASSLVGDNSPLH
>13|TRBJ1-5|TRBV7-2
ASSPNGAGRQPQH
>12|TRBJ2-1|TRBV7-3
ASSPGQGKNEQF
>13|TRBJ2-7|TRBV2
ASSQGAGVGYEQY
>12|TRBJ1-2|TRBV6-5
ASSYTGGRYGYT
>11|TRBJ1-1|TRBV3-1
ASSPLGVTEAF
>10|TRBJ2-7|TRBV6-1
ASKGFSYEQY
>13|TRBJ1-2|TRBV4-2
ASSQDTVTNYGYT
>12|TRBJ1-6|TRBV4-2
ASSQGGFNSPLH
>9|TRBJ2-3|TRBV2
ASSVLDTQY
>11|TRBJ2-1|TRBV4-1
ASSQRDKTKQF
>14|TRBJ1-2|TRBV7-9
ASSWGRDTESYGYT
>14|TRBJ2-7|TRBV24-1
ATSDPVRTGNREQY
>14|TRBJ2-1|TRBV6-1
ATTWGGGRSYNEQF
>18|TRBJ1-5|TRBV28
ASSYLPGGTAIYSNQPQH
>13|TRBJ1-5|TRBV12-3/TRBV12-4
ASSLGLSVNQPQH